A single sample is the source of the 20 T cell receptor beta chains below, sequenced in a study of Ad26.COV2.S vaccination and SARS-CoV-2 variants. Repertoires were generated with immunoSEQ multiplex PCR, while TCRdb's copy carries only in-frame clones and drops some. The sample holds some 350,000 clones, roughly 90% seen once. Treatment of the sample: about 20 received Ad26.COV2.S at low or high dose, single or two shots; several received placebo; per-sample allocation not given. Sampling was performed 63 days after the first vaccine or placebo injection. The specimen was peripheral blood, collected in a trial of Ad26.COV2.S vaccine versus placebo. The receptors derive from a person aged 18-60 years who received the Ad26.COV2.S COVID-19 vaccine or a placebo.

The J gene is TRBJ2-2, the V gene TRBV29-1, with 10 positions matching TRBD1. J gave up 7 bases and V 1 base, and 6 bases lay outside the gene matches. This CDR3 has 15 residues. Germline CDR1 and CDR2: SQVTM and ANQGSEA. CDR3 bases: TGCAGCGTTGAAGTGTGGACAGGGGGTGTCGGGGAGCTGTTTTTT. This gives the protein CSVEVWTGGVGELFF.

This rearrangement joins TRBV28 to TRBJ2-1; the D gene is possibly TRBD2 (6 bases). CDR3 length: 16 residues. Germline V gene sequence: CDR1 MDHEN, CDR2 SYDVKM. V was clipped by 7 bases and J by 0 bases, with 16 bases between them. Here the CDR3 DNA reads TGTGCCAGCACCCCAAGTTCCGGGAGCTCCTACAATGAGCAGTTCTTC. Encoded protein: CASTPSSGSSYNEQFF.

Worth noting for this clone: One end of the junction fails to match germline, which may point to a read error. This sample also contains other DNA sequences that code for the same CDR3. The chain has TRBV7-2 and TRBJ1-2, with D maybe TRBD1 (5 bases). Per germline, CDR1 SGHTA and CDR2 FQGNSA. This CDR3 has 15 residues. CDR3 region: CASSLARGREVGYTF. The CDR3 DNA is TGTGCTAGCAGCTTAGCGCGGGGACGAGAGGTTGGCTACACCTTC.

The chain joins TRBV5-6 to TRBJ2-7; 7 positions agree with TRBD1. Germline loops: CDR1 SGHDT, CDR2 YYEEEE. The junction had 10 bases not matched to a gene; V was cut back by 1 base and J by 3 bases. The CDR3 consists of 16 residues. This CDR3 is CASSLKLGQAYYEQYF. In DNA, the CDR3 is TGTGCCAGCAGCTTGAAGCTCGGACAGGCATACTACGAGCAGTACTTC.

This chain's CDR3 is CASSLAQDEQYF. CDR3 in DNA: TGCGCCAGCAGCTTGGCTCAGGACGAGCAGTACTTC. The chain carries TRBV5-1 and TRBJ2-7; D unresolved. The V end lost 0 bases, the J end lost 5 bases, and 6 bases lay between the germline ends. The germline CDR1 and CDR2 sequences are SGHRS and YFSETQ. This CDR3 region has 12 residues.

V is TRBV18 and J is TRBJ2-5; TRBD1 matches 7 bases. This CDR3 is built from 15 residues. Germline lookup yields CDR1 KGHSH and CDR2 LQKENI. Germline trimming cut 3 bases from V and 0 bases from J; bases unmatched to any gene: 4. CDR3 sequence reads: CASSPNRGYQETQYF. CDR3 nucleotides: TGTGCCAGCTCACCTAACAGGGGCTACCAAGAGACCCAGTACTTC. The full variable domain, with the rest looked up from reference TRBV18 and TRBJ2-5, is NAGVMQNPRHLVRRRGQEARLRCSPMKGHSHVYWYRQLPEEGLKFMVYLQKENIIDESGMPKERFSAEFPKEGPSILRIQQVVRGDSAAYFCASSPNRGYQETQYFGPGTRLLVL.

The genes are TRBV7-2 and TRBJ1-1; D is possibly TRBD1 (6 bases). The V gene's germline CDR1 is SGHTA and CDR2 FQGNSA. This CDR3 comprises 14 residues. V shed 5 bases and J shed 1 base, with 11 bases lying between them. CDR3 region: CASSRDIGNTEAFF. DNA of the CDR3: TGTGCCAGCAGCCGGGACATAGGGAACACTGAAGCTTTCTTT.

The chain recombines TRBV20-1 with TRBJ1-3; 7 bases agree with TRBD1. The V gene end was trimmed by 3 bases and the J gene end by 0 bases; junction bases not matched to a gene: 2. This CDR3 has 14 amino acids. CDR1 is DFQATT and CDR2 is SNEGSKA in the germline V gene (reference sequence). In DNA, the CDR3 is TGCAGTGCTAGTTGGACAGGCTCTGGAAACACCATATATTTT. It is translated as CSASWTGSGNTIYF.

The rearrangement uses TRBV15 and TRBJ2-3; D possibly corresponds to TRBD2 (5 bases). Germline CDR1 reads LNHNV; CDR2 reads YYDKDF (reference sequence). V lost 5 bases, J lost 2 bases, and 17 bases lay in between. CDR3 length: 16 residues. The CDR3 here is CATSGRTASVTDTQYF. CDR3 in DNA: TGTGCCACCAGCGGAAGGACTGCCTCGGTCACAGATACGCAGTATTTT.

J is TRBJ2-7 and V is TRBV6-6, with 7 bases that match TRBD1. Germline CDR1 is MNHNY and CDR2 is SVGAGI (reference sequence). With V trimmed by 5 bases and J by 4 bases, 5 bases remained unmatched. This CDR3 spans 13 amino acids. CDR3 DNA: TGTGCCAGCAGTCTCGGACAGGAATACGAGCAGTACTTC. Its protein product is CASSLGQEYEQYF.

V is TRBV7-2 and J is TRBJ1-1, with D perhaps matching TRBD1 (6 bases). The CDR3 consists of 15 residues. The V gene's germline CDR1 is SGHTA and CDR2 FQGNSA. V was clipped by 0 bases and J by 1 base, with 9 bases between them. Here the CDR3 DNA reads TGTGCCAGCAGCTTAGCGGGGGCTCAGAACACTGAAGCTTTCTTT. Protein product: CASSLAGAQNTEAFF.

The chain uses TRBV25-1 and TRBJ1-3; no reliable D call. V dropped 3 bases and J dropped 1 base, with 10 bases sitting between them. The CDR3 consists of 15 residues. In germline, CDR1 is MGHDK, CDR2 SYGVNS. The CDR3 coding sequence is TGTGCCAGCAGTGATTCCCGGCTGTCTGGAAACACCATATATTTT. Translation gives CASSDSRLSGNTIYF.

J is TRBJ1-1 and V is TRBV6-5; D remains unclear. V was cut by 10 bases and J by 0 bases, with 12 bases left in between. Looked up from germline, CDR1 is MNHEY and CDR2 is SVGAGI. This CDR3 is 13 amino acids long. The DNA for the CDR3 is TGTGCCACCTTGGAACACTTGAACACTGAAGCTTTCTTT. It translates to CATLEHLNTEAFF.

The V call is TRBV6-5, the J call TRBJ1-3; weak D call: TRBD1 (5 bases). The CDR3 contains 15 residues. Germline lookup yields CDR1 MNHEY and CDR2 SVGAGI. Trimming left V 6 bases short and J 0 bases short, with 12 bases between. CDR3 region: CASRSGTGSGNTIYF. CDR3 nucleotides: TGTGCCAGCAGGTCGGGGACGGGCTCTGGAAACACCATATATTTT.

The chain combines TRBV7-9 with TRBJ2-5; D is possibly TRBD1 (6 bases). Germline-derived CDR1 and CDR2 are SEHNR and FQNEAQ (reference sequence). Trimming removed 3 bases from V and 7 bases from J, with 18 bases in between. The CDR3 is made up of 15 amino acids. The CDR3 DNA follows: TGTGCCAGCAGCTTGGGCCTGGACAGTCCGGGGACCCAGTACTTC. Its translation: CASSLGLDSPGTQYF.

The genes are TRBV3-1 (or the pseudogene TRBV3-2) and TRBJ2-1, with D perhaps TRBD1 (5 bases). The CDR3 has 14 residues. Trimming cost V 1 base and J 7 bases, with 11 bases left between them. Germline lookup yields CDR1 LGHDT and CDR2 YNNKEL (reference sequence). This chain's CDR3 is CASSQVPQGNEQFF. In nucleotides, the CDR3 is TGTGCCAGCAGCCAAGTACCCCAGGGAAATGAGCAGTTCTTC.

In nucleotides, the CDR3 is TGTGCCAGTAGATCCCTGCACACGACCGACACGGACAATGAGCAGTTCTTC. This codes for CASRSLHTTDTDNEQFF. J is TRBJ2-1 and V is TRBV19; D remains ambiguous. In germline, CDR1 is LNHDA, CDR2 SQIVND (reference sequence). V was shortened by 6 bases and J by 5 bases, with 23 bases between the two germline ends. This CDR3 comprises 17 residues.

This chain links TRBV6-2 or TRBV6-3 with TRBJ2-1; the match to TRBD2 covers 15 bases. V lost 6 bases to trimming and J lost 12 bases; unmatched junction nucleotides: 9. The CDR3 has 15 residues. Per germline, CDR1 MNHEY and CDR2 SVGEGT. The CDR3 bases are TGTGCCAGCAGCCAAGGACTAGCGGGAGGGATGGGGCAGTTCTTC. This encodes CASSQGLAGGMGQFF.

The table lists this clone with a count of one. V and J are TRBV28 and TRBJ1-6; D not certain. V was clipped by 2 bases and J by 14 bases, with 16 bases between them. The germline V gene encodes CDR1 MDHEN and CDR2 SYDVKM. The CDR3 extends over 14 amino acids. In DNA form, the CDR3 reads TGTGCCAGCAGTTTAGGAGCACAGCCGGTCTCCCTCCACTTT. Its protein is CASSLGAQPVSLHF. Variable domain in full (rest from reference TRBV28 and TRBJ1-6): DVKVTQSSRYLVKRTGEKVFLECVQDMDHENMFWYRQDPGLGLRLIYFSYDVKMKEKGDIPEGYSVSREKKERFSLILESASTNQTSMYLCASSLGAQPVSLHFGNGTRLTVT.

The J gene is TRBJ2-1, the V gene TRBV19; the D call may be TRBD1 or TRBD2 (6 bases each). V was trimmed by 5 bases and J by 10 bases, leaving 21 bases between them. From germline, CDR1 is LNHDA and CDR2 SQIVND (reference sequence). The CDR3 is 15 amino acids. The CDR3 protein is CASSSSFGGPGEQFF. DNA for the CDR3: TGTGCCAGTAGTTCCTCTTTTGGGGGGCCGGGGGAGCAGTTCTTC.